A single sample is the source of the 23 T cell receptor beta chains below, sequenced in a study of CD8+CD57+ T cells in acquired aplastic anemia. Profiles of TCR beta VDJ and CDR3 were generated from a genomic DNA template. In TCRdb, the reads were re-called with MiXCR into one record per CDR3 protein. The data show about 220,000 distinct CDR3 sequences, almost 35% seen once. What was sequenced was sorted CD4+, CD8+, or CD8+CD57+ T cells (not recorded which) from PBMCs. The receptors here all came from a human donor in good health, serving as a control.

This clonotype was detected many times. The chain combines TRBV3-1 with TRBJ1-2; D gene uncertain. The germline gives CDR1 LGHDT, CDR2 YNNKEL (reference sequence). The V end was cut by 0 bases, the J end by 3 bases, with 2 bases between. CDR3 length: 12 residues. The CDR3 DNA follows: TGTGCCAGCAGCCAAGAAGACTATGGCTACACCTTC. Amino acids: CASSQEDYGYTF.

This clonotype was detected ten times or more. The V gene is TRBV14, the J gene TRBJ1-2; the D gene is possibly TRBD1 (5 bases). Germline CDR1 SGHDN, CDR2 FVKESK. V lost 4 bases to trimming and J lost 3 bases, with 12 bases between them. The CDR3 runs to 14 residues. The CDR3 DNA reads as TGTGCCAGCAGCCGGGGGACGGGTCACTATGGCTACACCTTC. Encoded protein: CASSRGTGHYGYTF. The entire variable domain, with the rest obtained from reference TRBV14 and TRBJ1-2, is as follows: EAGVTQFPSHSVIEKGQTVTLRCDPISGHDNLYWYRRVMGKEIKFLLHFVKESKQDESGMPNNRFLAERTGGTYSTLKVQPAELEDSGVYFCASSRGTGHYGYTFGSGTRLTVV.

As concerns this clonotype: This may stem from a read error, because a much larger clone lies one nucleotide away. The chain is built from TRBV6-1 and TRBJ1-3; no clear D gene. The germline gives CDR1 MNHNS, CDR2 SASEGT. This CDR3 has 14 amino acids. CDR3: CVSSERAGGNTIYF. In DNA, the CDR3 is TGTGTCAGCAGTGAGAGGGCCGGAGGAAACACCATATATTTT.

This chain uses TRBV7-8 with TRBJ2-7; the D gene is possibly TRBD2 (6 bases). Trimming shortened V by 5 bases and J by 3 bases, and 14 bases separated the two germline ends. CDR3 length equals 14 residues. Germline CDR1 and CDR2: SGHVS and FQNEAQ. CDR3 protein: CASSGPGLFYEQYF. The CDR3 region has the DNA TGTGCCAGCAGCGGACCGGGACTGTTCTACGAGCAGTACTTC.

V gene TRBV10-3 combines with J gene TRBJ2-7, with 12 bases identical to TRBD2. The CDR3 totals 15 residues. Germline trimming cut 4 bases from V and 0 bases from J; bases unmatched to any gene: 1. Germline V lookup: CDR1 ENHRY, CDR2 SYGVKD. The DNA of the CDR3 is TGTGCCATCAGTGGGACTAGCGGGGACTCCTACGAGCAGTACGTC. Translating gives CAISGTSGDSYEQYV.

V is TRBV2 and J is TRBJ2-2; D gene uncertain. The V gene lost 6 bases and the J gene lost 2 bases, with 7 bases spanning the gap. The CDR3 length is 13 residues. CDR1 and CDR2 from the germline V gene are SNHLY and FYNNEI. CDR3 DNA: TGTGCCAGCAGCCAGTTTAACACCGGGGAGCTGTTTTTT. Residues: CASSQFNTGELFF.

This clonotype was observed at least ten times. The chain carries TRBV24-1 and TRBJ2-1; 7 bases align to TRBD1. Per the germline V gene, CDR1 is KGHDR and CDR2 is SFDVKD. Trimming took 3 bases from V and 9 from J; bases not matched to a gene: 7. The CDR3 is 14 residues long. The CDR3 DNA is TGTGCCACCAGTGATAATAAGGGGACAGTTGAGCAGTTCTTC. It codes for CATSDNKGTVEQFF.

The rearrangement uses TRBV2 and TRBJ1-1; no firm D call. The CDR3 spans 13 residues. In germline, CDR1 is SNHLY, CDR2 FYNNEI. Trimming left V 6 bases short and J 0 bases short, with 8 bases between. The CDR3 bases are TGTGCCAGCAGGCCCGCCTTGAACACTGAAGCTTTCTTT. Translating gives CASRPALNTEAFF.

Many counts were recorded for this clonotype. The chain couples TRBV2 to TRBJ1-2; D possibly corresponds to TRBD1 (5 bases). The CDR3 extends over 13 amino acids. Germline V gene lookup returns CDR1 SNHLY and CDR2 FYNNEI. Trimming shortened V by 7 bases and J by 5 bases, and 14 bases separated the two germline ends. The chain's CDR3 is CASIRDGFYGYTF. Here the CDR3 DNA reads TGTGCCAGCATCCGGGACGGTTTTTATGGCTACACCTTC.

At least ten counts were recorded for this clonotype. V usage is TRBV7-2 and J usage is TRBJ1-1; D gene unclear. This CDR3 is built from 13 residues. The V gene's germline CDR1 is SGHTA and CDR2 FQGNSA. Trimming stripped 2 bases from V and 1 base from J, with 5 bases between. CDR3 in DNA: TGTGCCAGCAGCTTAAAGACGAACACTGAAGCTTTCTTT. Its protein is CASSLKTNTEAFF. The full variable domain, completed using reference TRBV7-2 and TRBJ1-1, is GAGVSQSPSNKVTEKGKDVELRCDPISGHTALYWYRQSLGQGLEFLIYFQGNSAPDKSGLPSDRFSAERTGGSVSTLTIQRTQQEDSAVYLCASSLKTNTEAFFGQGTRLTVV.

The chain couples TRBV18 to TRBJ1-2; the D gene is possibly TRBD1 (5 bases). CDR3 size: 16 residues. The germline V and J ends were trimmed by 2 bases and 0 bases, with 13 bases remaining between them. Germline assignment: CDR1 KGHSH and CDR2 LQKENI. This chain's CDR3 is CASSPMGQPTNYGYTF. The CDR3 DNA is TGTGCCAGCTCACCAATGGGGCAGCCGACTAACTATGGCTACACCTTC.

V and J are TRBV4-3 and TRBJ1-2; TRBD1 matches at 7 bases. Losses at the gene ends were 1 base for V and 7 bases for J; bases not matched to a gene: 15. CDR3 length: 17 amino acids. Germline-derived CDR1 and CDR2 are LGHNA and YSLEER. CDR3 residues: CASSQATGTASFGGYTF. CDR3 DNA sequence: TGCGCCAGCAGCCAAGCCACCGGGACAGCATCTTTCGGTGGCTACACCTTC.

This chain uses TRBV7-9 with TRBJ2-7, with 12 bases fitting TRBD2. This CDR3 comprises 13 residues. Trimming removed 6 bases from V and 4 bases from J; junction bases left unmatched: 1. The germline CDR1 and CDR2 sequences are SEHNR and FQNEAQ (reference sequence). Here the CDR3 DNA reads TGTGCCAGCAGTACTAGCGGGGGGTACGAGCAGTACTTC. Encoded protein: CASSTSGGYEQYF.

Of note for this clonotype: This may stem from a read error, because a much larger clone lies one nucleotide away. The V call is TRBV7-2, the J call TRBJ2-1, with D perhaps TRBD1 (6 bases). The CDR3 totals 12 residues. Trimming stripped 1 base from V and 15 bases from J, with 13 bases between. Germline V gene data show CDR1 as SGHTA and CDR2 as FQGNSA. The CDR3 region has the DNA TGTGCCAGCAGCTTAGTAGACAGGAATCGGTTCTTC. Translation: CASSLVDRNRFF.

This clonotype was observed a few times. The CDR3 bases are TGTGCCAGCAGCCCGGAAGGTCAGAGGGGGGAGACCCAGTACTTC. It is translated as CASSPEGQRGETQYF. V and J are TRBV5-5 and TRBJ2-5; possibly TRBD1 for D (6 bases). Germline loops: CDR1 SGHKS, CDR2 YYEKEE (reference sequence). V was shortened by 4 bases and J by 5 bases, with 18 bases between the two germline ends. The CDR3 is made up of 15 amino acids.

This clonotype has ten or more counts. The rearrangement uses TRBV19 and TRBJ2-7; D may be TRBD1 (5 bases). V was pared by 5 bases and J by 0 bases, with 11 bases between. Germline V lookup: CDR1 LNHDA, CDR2 SQIVND (reference sequence). The CDR3 consists of 14 residues. CDR3: CASSPRQSSYEQYF. CDR3 bases: TGTGCCAGTAGTCCCCGACAGAGCTCCTACGAGCAGTACTTC.

The genes are TRBV5-1 and TRBJ2-5, with D unresolved. The CDR3 runs 16 residues. V lost 0 bases and J lost 5, with 17 bases in between. The V gene's germline CDR1 is SGHRS and CDR2 YFSETQ. CDR3 nucleotide sequence: TGCGCCAGCAGCTTGGCCTACGACTCGGTAGGGGAGACCCAGTACTTC. It translates to CASSLAYDSVGETQYF.

The table lists this clonotype with a few counts. This chain connects TRBV15 to TRBJ2-6; no reliable D call. Germline V gene sequence: CDR1 LNHNV, CDR2 YYDKDF (reference sequence). The germline V and J ends were trimmed by 8 bases and 1 base, with 6 bases remaining between them. The CDR3 covers 13 residues. The CDR3 is CATGISGANVLTF. The CDR3 DNA is TGTGCCACCGGGATATCTGGGGCCAACGTCCTGACTTTC.

This clonotype has a handful of counts. The conserved phenylalanine or tryptophan normally closing the CDR3 is absent here, so this likely arose from a read error. The limits of the CDR3 on the DNA are not certain, so only TCRdb's listed CDR3 is given. This sequence joins TRBV7-9 and TRBJ2-7; the D call TRBD1 from the table was never checked on the DNA. Germline values: CDR1 SEHNR, CDR2 FQNEAQ (reference sequence). The CDR3 totals 8 residues, both ends included. The CDR3 spells CASSLTGT.

In this sample, this clonotype turned up once. This rearrangement joins TRBV9 to TRBJ1-1; 8 nucleotides agree with TRBD1. The germline CDR1 and CDR2 sequences are SGDLS and YYNGEE. J was trimmed by 4 bases and V by 4 bases; bases with no gene match: 9. The CDR3 extends over 15 amino acids. CDR3 protein: CASSSTTGAPTEAFF. The CDR3 DNA is TGTGCCAGCAGCTCAACGACAGGGGCCCCCACTGAAGCTTTCTTT.

V is TRBV30 and J is TRBJ2-6; D unclear. V lost 3 bases and J lost 0, with 6 bases in between. From germline, CDR1 is GTSNPN and CDR2 SVGIG (reference sequence). The CDR3 is 14 amino acids. The CDR3 loop is CAWSVSSGANVLTF. CDR3 coding DNA: TGTGCCTGGAGCGTTAGCTCTGGGGCCAACGTCCTGACTTTC.

This clonotype has a count of ten or more. CDR3 nucleotide sequence: TGTGCCACCAGCAGAGTAATCTCTGGGGCCAACGTCCTGACTTTC. This translates into CATSRVISGANVLTF. The chain has TRBV15 and TRBJ2-6; no clear D gene. Germline assignment: CDR1 LNHNV and CDR2 YYDKDF (reference sequence). There are 15 residues in the CDR3. Trimming left V 1 base short and J 0 bases short, with 4 bases between.

The table lists this clonotype with many counts. J is TRBJ2-3 and V is TRBV15, with 12 bases lining up with TRBD2. The CDR3 loop spans 18 amino acids. J lost 3 bases, V lost 3 bases, and 10 bases had no gene match. CDR1 and CDR2 from the germline V gene are LNHNV and YYDKDF (reference sequence). The CDR3 nucleotides read TGTGCCACCAGCAGCCGACTAGCGGGAGAACAGATGACAGATACGCAGTATTTT. As protein: CATSSRLAGEQMTDTQYF.